The present TCR beta chain was sequenced within a study of control samples from healthy donors and cancer patients. Sequencing used immunoSEQ multiplex PCR; TCRdb keeps in-frame clones, though not all of them. The sample records 45,000 or so clones, more than 70% being singletons. The sequence derives from an older woman with lung cancer. The sample consisted of PBMCs.

CDR3 sequence: CASSYSQANQPQHF. In DNA, the CDR3 is TGTGCCAGCAGTTATAGCCAGGCGAATCAGCCCCAGCATTTT. This chain connects TRBV6-2 or TRBV6-3 to TRBJ1-5; D remains ambiguous. CDR1 and CDR2 from the germline V gene are MNHEY and SVGEGT. Trimming took off 3 bases at V and 4 bases at J, with 10 bases between the two ends. This CDR3 has 14 amino acids.